What follows is one T cell receptor beta chain and its context. Sequenced by immunoSEQ multiplex PCR; TCRdb stores in-frame clones only, minus some. The sample lists roughly 2,500,000 clones, under 95% occurring once. The entry originates in a study of shared clonotypes between healthy human individuals. V was shortened by 3 bases and J by 1 base, with 13 bases between the two germline ends. The CDR3 is made up of 15 amino acids. The germline V gene encodes CDR1 SGHNT and CDR2 YYREEE (reference sequence). There were no recent acute infections or vaccinations among the donors, who were healthy HIV-negative adults.

This clonotype was obtained from a man aged 18-30 years in good health. Some clones in this sample may be carry-over from other donors' samples. The chain combines TRBV5-4 with TRBJ1-1, with D perhaps TRBD1 (6 bases). The sequenced material came from naive CD4+ T cells from PBMCs. Subset described: CD45RA+ positively selected. The CDR3 protein is CASSSPGHQNTEAFF. As DNA, the CDR3 is TGTGCCAGCAGCTCACCGGGACACCAGAACACTGAAGCTTTCTTT.